The T cell receptor beta chain under discussion was sequenced for a study of cytomegalovirus exposure and HLA in healthy donors. The protocol was immunoSEQ multiplex PCR, while the TCRdb copy is restricted to in-frame clones and leaves out a portion. The sample carries more than 60,000 clones, 95% to 98% recorded once. Regarding the study as a whole: While the bulk of TCR sequences proved rare, some public TCRs turned up in many donors. Listed as cytomegalovirus-associated were 150 to 200 TCR beta chains.

Trimming shortened V by 4 bases and J by 1 base, and 14 bases separated the two germline ends. CDR1 is SGDLS and CDR2 is YYNGEE in the germline V gene. The length of the CDR3 is 15 residues. With respect to this clone: Its antigen is unknown.

The specimen was PBMCs. The sequence was collected from a woman younger than 35 in good health and CMV-seropositive. This chain links TRBV9 with TRBJ2-5; D ambiguous. The CDR3 DNA reads as TGTGCCAGCAGCCCGAGCAGAGCGCCCCAAGAGACCCAGTACTTC. Translated, it gives CASSPSRAPQETQYF.